A single sample is the source of the 30 T cell receptor beta chains below, sequenced in a study of OX40 agonist ivuxolimab in advanced cancers. Sequenced by immunoSEQ multiplex PCR; TCRdb stores in-frame clones only, minus some. The data show approximately 42,000 clones, 88% seen once. This material consisted of CD4+ or CD8+ T cells sorted from blood, taken in a trial of the OX40 agonist ivuxolimab. The receptors originated from an adult with an advanced solid tumor such as melanoma, head and neck, liver or kidney cancer.

CDR3 sequence reads: CASSQGTVQGNSPLHF. CDR3 DNA: TGTGCCAGCAGCCAAGGTACCGTACAGGGGAATTCACCCCTCCACTTT. This chain connects TRBV4-2 to TRBJ1-6, with TRBD1 matching 7 bases. Trimming removed 1 base from V and 7 bases from J; junction bases left unmatched: 7. Germline-derived CDR1 and CDR2 are LGHNA and YNFKEQ. The CDR3 spans 16 residues.

This chain joins TRBV5-1 and TRBJ1-1; D not certain. Germline CDR1 reads SGHRS; CDR2 reads YFSETQ. V lost 5 bases, J lost 2 bases, and 10 bases lay in between. The CDR3 consists of 13 residues. CDR3 nucleotides: TGCGCCAGCAGATCACGGGTAAACACTGAAGCTTTCTTT. Its translation: CASRSRVNTEAFF.

This sequence joins TRBV7-6 and TRBJ1-4; D unresolved. CDR3 size: 14 residues. Germline-derived CDR1 and CDR2 are SGHVS and FNYEAQ. The V end was cut by 1 base, the J end by 8 bases, with 11 bases between. The CDR3 DNA follows: TGTGCCAGCAGCTTAGGAAGGGCGAGGGAAAAACTGTTTTTT. The encoded protein is CASSLGRAREKLFF.

V and J are TRBV6-5 and TRBJ1-1; 7 bases are a match to TRBD1. V was pared by 2 bases and J by 12 bases, with 12 bases of the junction left unmatched. Germline CDR1 is MNHEY and CDR2 is SVGAGI. This CDR3 spans 14 amino acids. CDR3 nucleotides: TGTGCCAGCAGTTACCGTTCCTCCGGGACAGAGACTTTCTTT. The encoded protein is CASSYRSSGTETFF.

The J gene is TRBJ1-1, the V gene TRBV6-5; D is possibly TRBD1 (5 bases). Germline CDR1 MNHEY, CDR2 SVGAGI. The CDR3 loop spans 14 amino acids. Trimming pared 7 bases from V and 4 bases from J, leaving 16 bases between. DNA of the CDR3: TGTGCCAGCACACCATTTGGGGGAGTCACTGAAGCTTTCTTT. This encodes CASTPFGGVTEAFF.

The V gene is TRBV5-5, the J gene TRBJ1-6; D perhaps matches TRBD1 (6 bases). Germline V gene lookup returns CDR1 SGHKS and CDR2 YYEKEE (reference sequence). The ends were cut back, 5 bases at V and 2 bases at J, with 17 bases in the middle. This CDR3 spans 17 amino acids. This chain's CDR3 is CASSWDNLAPYNSPLHF. The CDR3 region has the DNA TGTGCCAGCAGTTGGGACAACTTAGCCCCCTATAATTCACCCCTCCACTTT.

The chain recombines TRBV4-1 with TRBJ2-7; 7 bases map to TRBD1. The germline V gene encodes CDR1 MGHRA and CDR2 YSYEKL. Trimming at V came to 1 base and at J to 3 bases, leaving 12 bases not matched to a gene. This CDR3 region has 17 residues. CDR3 loop: CASSQVAGTVSFYEQYV. The CDR3 nucleotides are TGCGCCAGCAGCCAAGTGGCCGGGACAGTCTCCTTCTACGAGCAGTACGTC.

V usage is TRBV7-2 and J usage is TRBJ2-7; D gene unclear. Germline V gives CDR1 SGHTA, CDR2 FQGNSA. The CDR3 loop spans 13 amino acids. V was cut by 5 bases and J by 6 bases, with 14 bases left in between. The CDR3 region has the DNA TGTGCCAGCAGCCCTGCAAAGTTCTCCGAGCAGTACTTC. It encodes CASSPAKFSEQYF.

The chain recombines TRBV9 with TRBJ1-1, with D hard to call. The length of the CDR3 is 14 residues. Per the germline V gene, CDR1 is SGDLS and CDR2 is YYNGEE. Trimming removed 1 base from V and 0 bases from J, with 7 bases in between. Here the CDR3 reads CASSVQAVNTEAFF. CDR3 in DNA: TGTGCCAGCAGCGTACAGGCCGTGAACACTGAAGCTTTCTTT.

The chain employs TRBV27 and TRBJ1-1; 9 bases align to TRBD1. V lost 1 base and J lost 7; bases outside the gene matches: 4. This CDR3 has 14 residues. Germline lookup yields CDR1 MNHEY and CDR2 SMNVEV (reference sequence). The DNA of the CDR3 is TGTGCCAGCAGTTTATGGGACAGGGCTGATGAAGCTTTCTTT. It encodes CASSLWDRADEAFF.

The rearrangement links TRBV27 to TRBJ2-1; TRBD1 is a possible D gene (6 bases). V gave up 2 bases and J gave up 7 bases, with 12 bases separating them. Per germline, CDR1 MNHEY and CDR2 SMNVEV (reference sequence). There are 14 residues in the CDR3. CDR3 nucleotides: TGTGCCAGCAGTTTAGGGGCAGGGACAAATGAGCAGTTCTTC. It is translated as CASSLGAGTNEQFF.

This sequence joins TRBV6-5 and TRBJ1-4; D is unclear. CDR3 length equals 13 residues. With 2 bases removed from V and 4 bases from J, the gap between germline ends came to 5 bases. CDR1 and CDR2 from the germline V gene are MNHEY and SVGAGI. CDR3 loop: CASSYDGNEKLFF. The DNA of the CDR3 is TGTGCCAGCAGTTACGACGGTAATGAAAAACTGTTTTTT.

The V and J genes are TRBV7-9 and TRBJ2-1, with TRBD2 matching over 10 bases. Unmatched junction bases numbered 9, after V lost 5 bases and J lost 8 bases. The CDR3 loop spans 15 amino acids. Germline CDR1 SEHNR, CDR2 FQNEAQ (reference sequence). CDR3 in amino acids: CASSPAVTSGYEQFF. CDR3 sequence (DNA): TGTGCCAGCAGCCCTGCGGTGACTAGCGGGTATGAGCAGTTCTTC.

This clone appeared a single time. The rearrangement links TRBV7-9 to TRBJ2-5; no firm D call. CDR3 size: 15 residues. Trimming removed 1 base from V and 7 bases from J, with 16 bases in between. Germline V gene data show CDR1 as SEHNR and CDR2 as FQNEAQ (reference sequence). The CDR3 loop is CASSLEGDPQRTQYF. In DNA, the CDR3 is TGTGCCAGCAGCTTAGAAGGAGACCCTCAAAGGACCCAGTACTTC. Full variable domain (remainder filled in from reference TRBV7-9 and TRBJ2-5): DTGVSQNPRHKITKRGQNVTFRCDPISEHNRLYWYRQTLGQGPEFLTYFQNEAQLEKSRLLSDRFSAERPKGSFSTLEIQRTEQGDSAMYLCASSLEGDPQRTQYFGPGTRLLVL.

The chain carries TRBV7-9 and TRBJ2-7; maybe TRBD2 (5 bases). CDR1 SEHNR and CDR2 FQNEAQ come from the germline V gene (reference sequence). The CDR3 consists of 12 residues. V gave up 1 base and J gave up 4 bases, with 5 bases separating them. DNA for the CDR3: TGTGCCAGCAGCTTAGAGCGGTACGAGCAGTACTTC. It is translated as CASSLERYEQYF.

This chain joins TRBV21-1 and TRBJ2-7; no check of the table's D call, TRBD1, against the DNA was made. TRBV21-1 is a known pseudogene. The CDR3 consists of 17 residues. The CDR3 is CASGGDRGRSEACGQYF. The CDR3 DNA reads as TGTGCCAGCGGTGGGGACAGGGGGCGGAGTGAAGCCTGCGGACAGTACTTC.

A few counts support this clone. V usage is TRBV7-9 and J usage is TRBJ2-7; TRBD1 matches 8 bases. The CDR3 runs 14 residues. After removal of 3 bases from V and 3 bases from J, the junction contained 4 bases not matched to a gene. Germline values: CDR1 SEHNR, CDR2 FQNEAQ (reference sequence). This chain's CDR3 is CASSFLQGDYEQYV. In DNA, the CDR3 is TGTGCCAGCAGCTTTTTACAGGGGGACTACGAGCAGTACGTC.

The rearrangement links TRBV27 to TRBJ2-3; the D is unclear. CDR3 length equals 13 residues. Trimming took off 1 base at V and 4 bases at J, with 6 bases between the two ends. Germline V gives CDR1 MNHEY, CDR2 SMNVEV (reference sequence). The CDR3 sequence: CASSLWPADTQYF. The CDR3 coding sequence is TGTGCCAGCAGTTTATGGCCGGCAGATACGCAGTATTTT.

The J gene is TRBJ2-7, the V gene TRBV5-6, with TRBD1 matching over 9 bases. V lost 6 bases and J lost 5; bases outside the gene matches: 9. Germline V gene lookup returns CDR1 SGHDT and CDR2 YYEEEE. The CDR3 covers 14 residues. The CDR3 loop is CASTWDRESHEQYF. DNA of the CDR3: TGTGCCAGCACCTGGGACAGGGAGTCCCACGAGCAGTACTTC.

The chain is built from TRBV9 and TRBJ1-2; D perhaps matches TRBD1 (5 bases). Trimming removed 0 bases at V and 2 bases at J, with 11 bases between. Looked up from germline, CDR1 is SGDLS and CDR2 is YYNGEE. CDR3 length: 15 residues. CDR3 region: CASSVEGWGNYGYTF. The CDR3 bases are TGTGCCAGCAGCGTAGAAGGGTGGGGGAACTATGGCTACACCTTC.

The chain joins TRBV4-1 to TRBJ2-2, with D tentatively TRBD1 (6 bases). The length of the CDR3 is 13 residues. V was trimmed by 8 bases and J by 3 bases, leaving 10 bases between them. The germline V gene has CDR1 MGHRA and CDR2 YSYEKL. The CDR3 loop is CASQGWDTGELFF. The CDR3 region has the DNA TGCGCCAGCCAGGGGTGGGACACCGGGGAGCTGTTTTTT.

V usage is TRBV13 and J usage is TRBJ2-1, with 7 bases lining up with TRBD2. The CDR3 contains 16 residues. Germline V gives CDR1 PRHDT, CDR2 FYEKMQ (reference sequence). The ends lost 5 bases at V and 0 bases at J; junction bases unmatched: 7. The CDR3 nucleotides read TGTGCCAGCAGCGGCCGGGGGGTTGGCTCCTACAATGAGCAGTTCTTC. It translates to CASSGRGVGSYNEQFF.

V and J are TRBV2 and TRBJ1-1; 8 bases fit TRBD1. The CDR3 runs 16 residues. Unmatched junction bases numbered 8, after V lost 1 base and J lost 4 bases. The V gene's germline CDR1 is SNHLY and CDR2 FYNNEI. This CDR3 is CASSEGADREATEAFF. The CDR3 DNA follows: TGTGCCAGCAGTGAAGGAGCGGACAGGGAGGCCACTGAAGCTTTCTTT.

The chain carries TRBV5-1 and TRBJ2-1; possibly TRBD1 for D (5 bases). This CDR3 contains 12 residues. Germline CDR1 reads SGHRS; CDR2 reads YFSETQ. Trimming cost V 2 bases and J 9 bases, with 9 bases left between them. CDR3 residues: CASSLTQGEQFF. CDR3 DNA sequence: TGCGCCAGCAGCTTAACGCAGGGTGAGCAGTTCTTC.

The chain joins TRBV5-4 to TRBJ2-5; 7 bases map to TRBD2. The CDR3 contains 13 residues. The germline V gene has CDR1 SGHNT and CDR2 YYREEE (reference sequence). The V gene end was trimmed by 4 bases and the J gene end by 5 bases; junction bases not matched to a gene: 5. CDR3 sequence: CASSPGGWETQYF. The CDR3 bases are TGTGCCAGCAGCCCGGGGGGTTGGGAGACCCAGTACTTC.

This clone was counted once. The rearrangement joins TRBV9 to TRBJ2-6, with no clear D. The germline gives CDR1 SGDLS, CDR2 YYNGEE. V lost 4 bases, J lost 4 bases, and 15 bases lay in between. This CDR3 comprises 16 residues. The CDR3 sequence is CASSQPRQVGANVLTF. The CDR3 DNA sequence: TGTGCCAGCAGCCAACCTCGGCAGGTAGGGGCCAACGTCCTGACTTTC.

This clone came up a few times. The genes are TRBV7-9 and TRBJ2-7, with a possible D match to TRBD1 (7 bases). The length of the CDR3 is 13 residues. The V and J ends lost 5 bases and 5 bases respectively, with 13 bases between them. CDR1 and CDR2 (germline): SEHNR, FQNEAQ (reference sequence). The CDR3 loop is CASSRRDSHEQYF. Here the CDR3 DNA reads TGTGCCAGCAGCAGGCGGGACAGTCACGAGCAGTACTTC.

This chain links TRBV6-5 with TRBJ1-1; tentative D call: TRBD1 (5 bases). The germline V gene encodes CDR1 MNHEY and CDR2 SVGAGI. Trimming took 1 base from V and 8 from J, leaving 11 bases between them. The CDR3 has 13 residues. CDR3 in DNA: TGTGCCAGCAGTTACTGGAGGGGCGGCGAAGCTTTCTTT. Encoded protein: CASSYWRGGEAFF.

The V and J genes are TRBV27 and TRBJ2-7; possibly TRBD1 for D (6 bases). CDR3 length equals 15 residues. Trimming took off 3 bases at V and 5 bases at J, with 17 bases between the two ends. Germline V lookup: CDR1 MNHEY, CDR2 SMNVEV (reference sequence). CDR3 coding DNA: TGTGCCAGCAGTTTGTGGGGTCTAGGGGGAAACGAGCAGTACTTC. Protein product: CASSLWGLGGNEQYF.

V usage is TRBV4-1 and J usage is TRBJ2-2; D might be TRBD1 (6 bases). This CDR3 contains 16 residues. Germline V lookup: CDR1 MGHRA, CDR2 YSYEKL. The V end was cut by 0 bases, the J end by 3 bases, with 11 bases between. CDR3: CASSQDPGQYTGELFF. CDR3 DNA: TGCGCCAGCAGCCAAGATCCCGGACAGTACACCGGGGAGCTGTTTTTT.